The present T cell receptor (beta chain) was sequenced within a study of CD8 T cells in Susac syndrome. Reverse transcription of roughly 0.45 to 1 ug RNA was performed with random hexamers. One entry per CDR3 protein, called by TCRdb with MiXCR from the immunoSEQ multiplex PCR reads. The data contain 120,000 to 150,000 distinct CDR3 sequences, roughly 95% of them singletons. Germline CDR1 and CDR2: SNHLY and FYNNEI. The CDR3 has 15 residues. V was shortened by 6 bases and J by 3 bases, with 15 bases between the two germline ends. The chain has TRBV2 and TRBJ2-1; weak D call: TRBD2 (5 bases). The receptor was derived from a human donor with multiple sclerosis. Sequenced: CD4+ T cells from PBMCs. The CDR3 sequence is CASSVSGWVYNEQFF. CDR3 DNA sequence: TGTGCCAGCAGCGTAAGCGGATGGGTCTACAATGAGCAGTTCTTC.